A selection of T cell receptor beta chains follows, all from one sample in a study of T cell repertoires in cytomegalovirus infection. Their antigen targets remain unknown. TCRdb redid the calling of the reads with MiXCR, one entry per CDR3 protein. The sample has hundreds of thousands of distinct CDR3 sequences, about 28% seen once; the top ten hold roughly 20%. This specimen consisted of cultured PBMCs, obtained from culture after CMV antigen stimulation. All receptors come from a human donor in good health (CMV status not recorded). Some clones in this sample may be carry-over from other donors' samples. Each CDR3 is given with its conserved first and last residue. Fields, in order: V gene, D gene, clone size, J gene, CDR3 DNA, CDR3 protein. The D gene is left open where the match is weak. A row's size may be missing; if present it is once, few, many or a size class.

V: TRBV20-1
D: NA
size: NA
J: TRBJ2-1
DNA: TGCAGTGCAATGCCGTCTAGCGAAAGCTCCTACAATGAGCAGTTCTTC
CDR3: CSAMPSSESSYNEQFF

V: TRBV7-8
D: TRBD2
size: many
J: TRBJ2-1
DNA: TGTGCCAGCAGCTTAGGCAGCCTAGCGGGATCCTACAATGAGCAGTTCTTC
CDR3: CASSLGSLAGSYNEQFF

V: TRBV7-2
D: NA
size: many
J: TRBJ1-3
DNA: TGTGCCAGCAGCACATGGGCAGATATTGGAAACACCATATATTTT
CDR3: CASSTWADIGNTIYF

V: TRBV7-8
D: TRBD2
size: many
J: TRBJ2-4
DNA: TGTGCCAGCAGCCACTCGTTAGCGGGAGGGCCTCCCAAAAACATTCAGTACTTC
CDR3: CASSHSLAGGPPKNIQYF

V: TRBV5-1
D: TRBD1
size: NA
J: TRBJ1-1
DNA: TGCGCCAGCAGCTTGGAGGGACAGAAGGCTGAAGCTTTCTTT
CDR3: CASSLEGQKAEAFF

V: TRBV6-8
D: NA
size: NA
J: TRBJ1-3
DNA: TGTGCCAGCAGCCCCGACCGGATCTCTGGAAACACCATATATTTT
CDR3: CASSPDRISGNTIYF

V: TRBV29-1
D: NA
size: NA
J: TRBJ2-5
DNA: TGCAGCGTTGAACATGGGGTGGGCCAAGAGACCCAGTACTTC
CDR3: CSVEHGVGQETQYF

V: TRBV7-9
D: NA
size: NA
J: TRBJ2-7
DNA: TGTGCCAGCAGCGCGAGAGGGGGGGCGTCCTCCTACGAGCAGTACTTC
CDR3: CASSARGGASSYEQYF

V: TRBV27
D: TRBD1
size: few
J: TRBJ2-7
DNA: TGTGCCAACCAAGGACAGGGGAAGGAGGTCCACGAGCAGTACTTC
CDR3: CANQGQGKEVHEQYF

V: TRBV19
D: NA
size: few
J: TRBJ1-6
DNA: TGTGCCAGTAGTATAAGAGGAGGGAATTCACCCCTCCACTTT
CDR3: CASSIRGGNSPLHF

V: TRBV19
D: NA
size: few
J: TRBJ1-5
DNA: TGTGCCAGTAGTACATGGGACGGAAAGAATCAGCCCCAGCATTTT
CDR3: CASSTWDGKNQPQHF

V: TRBV5-4
D: TRBD2
size: NA
J: TRBJ2-1
DNA: TGTGCCAGCAGCTTGGCCTGGGGCGGGAGCTCCTACAATGAGCAGTTCTTC
CDR3: CASSLAWGGSSYNEQFF

V: TRBV14
D: NA
size: once
J: TRBJ2-7
DNA: TGTGCCAGCAGCCTCCGGACAGTTACCTACGAGCAGTACTTC
CDR3: CASSLRTVTYEQYF

V: TRBV6-1
D: NA
size: NA
J: TRBJ1-2
DNA: TGTGCCAGCAGTTACGGGGGGTCAGGTGGCTACACCTTC
CDR3: CASSYGGSGGYTF

V: TRBV14
D: NA
size: few
J: TRBJ2-1
DNA: TGTGCCAGCAGCCAGGGCTTCGGGCAGTTCTTC
CDR3: CASSQGFGQFF

V: TRBV18
D: TRBD1
size: NA
J: TRBJ1-6
DNA: TGTGCCAGCTCACAGTCCGGCGGGACAGATAATTCACCCCTCCACTTT
CDR3: CASSQSGGTDNSPLHF

V: TRBV15
D: TRBD1
size: NA
J: TRBJ2-1
DNA: TGTGCCACCAGCAGAGGGTGGACCGACAGGGGCAATGAGCAGTTCTTC
CDR3: CATSRGWTDRGNEQFF